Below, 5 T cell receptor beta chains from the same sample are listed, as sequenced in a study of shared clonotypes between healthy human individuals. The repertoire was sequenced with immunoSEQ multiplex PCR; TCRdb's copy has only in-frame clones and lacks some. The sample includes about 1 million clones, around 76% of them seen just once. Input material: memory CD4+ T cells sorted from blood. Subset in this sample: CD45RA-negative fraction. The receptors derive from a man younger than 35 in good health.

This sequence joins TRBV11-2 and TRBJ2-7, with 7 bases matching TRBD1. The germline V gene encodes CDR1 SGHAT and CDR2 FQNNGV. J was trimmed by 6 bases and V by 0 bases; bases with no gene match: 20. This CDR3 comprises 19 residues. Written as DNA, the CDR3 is TGTGCCAGCAGCTTAGACTTTGACCCGGACAGGCGCCCTCGTGTCGAGCAGTACTTC. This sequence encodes CASSLDFDPDRRPRVEQYF.

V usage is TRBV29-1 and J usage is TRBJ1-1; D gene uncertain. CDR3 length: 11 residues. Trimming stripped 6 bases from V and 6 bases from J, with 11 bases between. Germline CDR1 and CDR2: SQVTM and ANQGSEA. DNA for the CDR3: TGCAGCGTAGACGACTATCCTGAAGCTTTCTTT. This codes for CSVDDYPEAFF. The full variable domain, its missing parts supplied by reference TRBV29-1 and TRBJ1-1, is SAVISQKPSRDICQRGTSLTIQCQVDSQVTMMFWYRQQPGQSLTLIATANQGSEATYESGFVIDKFPISRPNLTFSTLTVSNMSPEDSSIYLCSVDDYPEAFFGQGTRLTVV.

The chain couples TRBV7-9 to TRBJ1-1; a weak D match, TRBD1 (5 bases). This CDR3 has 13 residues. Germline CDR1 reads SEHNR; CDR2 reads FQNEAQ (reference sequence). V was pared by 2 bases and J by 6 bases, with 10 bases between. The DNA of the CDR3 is TGTGCCAGCAGCTTACTTTTGGGGGCTGAAGCTTTCTTT. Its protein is CASSLLLGAEAFF.

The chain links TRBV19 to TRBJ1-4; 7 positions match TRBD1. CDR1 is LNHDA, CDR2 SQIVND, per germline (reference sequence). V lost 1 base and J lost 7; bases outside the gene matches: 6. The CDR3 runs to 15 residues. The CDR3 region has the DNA TGTGCCAGTAGTATAGTACAGGGGAGAGTTGAAAAACTGTTTTTT. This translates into CASSIVQGRVEKLFF.

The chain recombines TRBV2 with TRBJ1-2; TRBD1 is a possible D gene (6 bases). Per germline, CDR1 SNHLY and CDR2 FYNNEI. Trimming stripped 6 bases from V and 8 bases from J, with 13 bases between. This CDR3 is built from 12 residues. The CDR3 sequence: CASRLGAGGYTF. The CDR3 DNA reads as TGTGCCAGCAGATTGGGGGCAGGGGGCTACACCTTC.